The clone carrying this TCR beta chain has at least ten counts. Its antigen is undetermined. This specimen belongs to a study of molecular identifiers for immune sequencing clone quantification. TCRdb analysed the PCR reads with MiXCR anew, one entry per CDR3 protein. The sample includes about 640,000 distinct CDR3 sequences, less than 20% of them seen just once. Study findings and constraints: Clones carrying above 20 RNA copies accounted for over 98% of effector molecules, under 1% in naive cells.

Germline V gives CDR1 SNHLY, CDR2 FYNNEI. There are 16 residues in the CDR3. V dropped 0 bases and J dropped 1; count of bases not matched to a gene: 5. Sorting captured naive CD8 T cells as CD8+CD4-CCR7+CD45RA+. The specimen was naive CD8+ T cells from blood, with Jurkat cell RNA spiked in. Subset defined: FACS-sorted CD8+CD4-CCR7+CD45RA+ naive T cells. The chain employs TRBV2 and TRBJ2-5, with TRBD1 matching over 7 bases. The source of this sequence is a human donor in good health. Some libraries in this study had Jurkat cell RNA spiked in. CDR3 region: CASSEAGTAIQETQYF. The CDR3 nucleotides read TGTGCCAGCAGTGAAGCGGGGACAGCGATCCAAGAGACCCAGTACTTC.